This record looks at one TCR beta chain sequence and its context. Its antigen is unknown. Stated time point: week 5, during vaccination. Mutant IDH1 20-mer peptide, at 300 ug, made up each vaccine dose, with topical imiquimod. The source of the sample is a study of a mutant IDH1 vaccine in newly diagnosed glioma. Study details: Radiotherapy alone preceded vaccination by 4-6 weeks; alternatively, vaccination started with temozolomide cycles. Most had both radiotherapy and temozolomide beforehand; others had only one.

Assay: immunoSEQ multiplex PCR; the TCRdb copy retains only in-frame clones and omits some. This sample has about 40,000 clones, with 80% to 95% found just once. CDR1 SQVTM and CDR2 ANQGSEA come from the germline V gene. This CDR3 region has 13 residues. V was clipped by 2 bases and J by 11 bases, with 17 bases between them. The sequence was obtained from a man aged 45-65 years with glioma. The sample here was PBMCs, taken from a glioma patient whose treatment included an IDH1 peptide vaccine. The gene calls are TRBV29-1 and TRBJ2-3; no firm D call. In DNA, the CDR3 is TGCAGCGTTGAACCTTCAGTTGGGGTTATGCAGTATTTT. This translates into CSVEPSVGVMQYF.